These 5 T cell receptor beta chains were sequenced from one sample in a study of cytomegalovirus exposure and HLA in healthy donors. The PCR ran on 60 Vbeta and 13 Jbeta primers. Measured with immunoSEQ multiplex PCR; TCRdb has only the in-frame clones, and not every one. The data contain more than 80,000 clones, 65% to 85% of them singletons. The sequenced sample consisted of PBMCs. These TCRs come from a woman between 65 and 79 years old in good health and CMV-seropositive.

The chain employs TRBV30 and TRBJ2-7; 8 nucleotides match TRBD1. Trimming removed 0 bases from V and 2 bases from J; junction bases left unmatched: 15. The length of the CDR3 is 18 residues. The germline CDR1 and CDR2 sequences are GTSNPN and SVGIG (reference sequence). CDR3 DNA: TGTGCCTGGAGTGTACGCGGTCCGAGGGGCAGGGGGCCCTACGAGCAGTACTTC. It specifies CAWSVRGPRGRGPYEQYF.

The CDR3 coding sequence is TGTGCCAGAGGACCGAGACTAGCTCTCCACGAGCAGTACTTC. Its translation: CARGPRLALHEQYF. The V and J genes are TRBV5-3 and TRBJ2-7; 7 nucleotides agree with TRBD2. TRBV5-3 is filed as an ORF, its function uncertain. CDR3 length: 14 amino acids. The V segment lost 7 bases and the J segment 5 bases; nucleotides outside the gene matches: 12.

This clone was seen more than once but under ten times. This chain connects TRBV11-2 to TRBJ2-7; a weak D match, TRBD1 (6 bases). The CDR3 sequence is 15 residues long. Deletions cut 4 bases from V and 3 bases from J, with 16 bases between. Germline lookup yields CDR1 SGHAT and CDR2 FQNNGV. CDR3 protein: CASSSTRGLNYEQYF. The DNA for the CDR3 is TGTGCCAGCAGCTCAACCAGGGGTCTGAACTACGAGCAGTACTTC.

The CDR3 DNA follows: TGCGCCAGCAGCCCGGGGGGGACCACCGGAGATACGCAGTATTTT. Amino acid sequence: CASSPGGTTGDTQYF. The genes are TRBV5-1 and TRBJ2-3; TRBD2 matches at 8 bases. The germline V gene has CDR1 SGHRS and CDR2 YFSETQ. The J segment lost 5 bases and the V segment lost 4 bases, leaving 9 bases of the junction unmatched. The CDR3 extends over 15 amino acids.

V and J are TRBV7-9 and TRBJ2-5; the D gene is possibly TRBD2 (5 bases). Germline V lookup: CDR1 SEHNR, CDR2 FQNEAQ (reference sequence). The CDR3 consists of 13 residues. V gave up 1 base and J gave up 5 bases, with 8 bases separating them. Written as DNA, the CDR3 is TGTGCCAGCAGCTTAGGAGGGTCGGAGACCCAGTACTTC. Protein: CASSLGGSETQYF. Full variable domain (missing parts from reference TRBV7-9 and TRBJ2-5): DTGVSQNPRHKITKRGQNVTFRCDPISEHNRLYWYRQTLGQGPEFLTYFQNEAQLEKSRLLSDRFSAERPKGSFSTLEIQRTEQGDSAMYLCASSLGGSETQYFGPGTRLLVL.